Detailed here is one TCR beta chain. This sample is part of a study of response to subunit inactivated influenza vaccine. TCRdb reprocessed the RT-PCR reads with MiXCR, giving one entry per CDR3 protein. The top ten clones hold under 13% of a sample with about 780,000 distinct CDR3 sequences, around 18% of them seen once. The germline CDR1 and CDR2 sequences are SQVTM and ANQGSEA. The CDR3 sequence is 11 residues long. The V end was cut by 7 bases, the J end by 0 bases, with 6 bases between. The sequence derives from a man between 45 and 60 years old who received an inactivated influenza vaccine. Here the sequenced sample was PBMCs from blood, taken 5 days after vaccination. The rearrangement links TRBV29-1 to TRBJ1-1, with unresolved D. The CDR3 nucleotides are TGCAGCGCCACAGTGAACACTGAAGCTTTCTTT. This sequence encodes CSATVNTEAFF.